This T cell receptor (beta chain) stems from a study of T-cell reconstitution after alpha-beta-depleted transplantation in children. Study conclusions and caveats: There were some patients whose high TCRbeta diversity at day 60 came from surviving recipient T cells and thymic progenitors.

Unique molecular identifiers featured in how the TCRbeta library was prepared. TCRdb ran MiXCR on the PCR reads and lists one entry per CDR3 protein. The table includes roughly 490,000 distinct CDR3 sequences, 10% to 12% detected once. This clonotype was counted ten times or more. Its antigen is not known. The CDR3 runs 18 residues. CDR1 LNHNV and CDR2 YYDKDF come from the germline V gene (reference sequence). V lost 1 base, J lost 3 bases, and 8 bases stayed unmatched. This clonotype originated in a female patient aged 2-15 years who had a stem cell transplant for aplastic anemia, so the T cells may come from the graft donor. The chain uses TRBV15 and TRBJ2-2; 10 positions agree with TRBD2. Material: PBMCs, mostly from graft donor cells, obtained 180 days after TCRalphabeta/CD19-depleted stem cell transplant. As DNA, the CDR3 is TGTGCCACCAGCAGAGCCTCGACTAGCGGGTTCTACACCGGGGAGCTGTTTTTT. Residues: CATSRASTSGFYTGELFF. Using reference TRBV15 and TRBJ2-2 for the parts outside the CDR3, the full variable domain is DAMVIQNPRYQVTQFGKPVTLSCSQTLNHNVMYWYQQKSSQAPKLLFHYYDKDFNNEADTPDNFQSRRPNTSFCFLDIRSPGLGDTAMYLCATSRASTSGFYTGELFFGEGSRLTVL.